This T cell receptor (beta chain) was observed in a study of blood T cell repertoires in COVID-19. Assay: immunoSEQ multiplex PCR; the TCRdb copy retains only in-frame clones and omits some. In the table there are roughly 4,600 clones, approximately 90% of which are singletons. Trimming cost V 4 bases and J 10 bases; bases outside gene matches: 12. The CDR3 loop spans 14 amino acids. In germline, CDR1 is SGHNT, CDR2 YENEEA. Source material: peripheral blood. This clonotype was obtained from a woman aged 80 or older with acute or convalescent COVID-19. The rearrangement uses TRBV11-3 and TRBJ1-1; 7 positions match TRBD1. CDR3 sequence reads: CASSSPWTGGRAFF. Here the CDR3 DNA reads TGTGCCAGCAGCTCGCCCTGGACAGGCGGCAGAGCTTTCTTT.